Each of the 12 T cell receptor beta chains below was sequenced from the same sample in a study of OX40 agonist ivuxolimab in advanced cancers. Measured with immunoSEQ multiplex PCR; TCRdb has only the in-frame clones, and not every one. The data show 13,000 to 15,000 clones, with about 90% seen just once and around two thirds held by the top ten. The specimen was CD4+ or CD8+ T cells sorted from blood, collected in a trial of the OX40 agonist ivuxolimab. The receptors originated from an adult with an advanced solid tumor such as melanoma, head and neck, liver or kidney cancer.

The J gene is TRBJ2-1, the V gene TRBV11-3; D perhaps matches TRBD1 (5 bases). Trimming took 0 bases from V and 2 from J, leaving 20 bases between them. Germline lookup yields CDR1 SGHNT and CDR2 YENEEA. This CDR3 is 19 amino acids long. The CDR3 is CASSLDNPSRVPPYNEQFF. The CDR3 DNA is TGTGCCAGCAGCTTAGATAACCCCTCCAGGGTCCCCCCCTACAATGAGCAGTTCTTC.

The V and J genes are TRBV9 and TRBJ2-7, with a tentative D call TRBD1 (6 bases). Germline V gene lookup returns CDR1 SGDLS and CDR2 YYNGEE. The CDR3 spans 15 residues. Between the trimmed V and J ends, which lost 0 bases and 3 bases, there was a span of 13 bases. This chain's CDR3 is CASSVAGAGYYEQYF. CDR3 coding DNA: TGTGCCAGCAGCGTAGCAGGGGCAGGTTACTACGAGCAGTACTTC.

This CDR3 reads CASSPGPYSGYTF. In nucleotides, the CDR3 is TGTGCCAGCAGTCCCGGGCCCTACTCTGGCTACACCTTC. The J gene is TRBJ1-2, the V gene TRBV6-5; D is unclear. The CDR3 totals 13 residues. CDR1 is MNHEY and CDR2 is SVGAGI in the germline V gene. With 5 bases removed from V and 7 bases from J, the gap between germline ends came to 14 bases.

The chain combines TRBV4-1 with TRBJ2-5; D is uncertain. Germline V CDR1 and CDR2: MGHRA, YSYEKL. Trimming removed 4 bases at V and 8 bases at J, with 8 bases between. This CDR3 comprises 11 residues. CDR3 coding DNA: TGCGCCAGCAGCCCTGGGGAAACCCAGTACTTC. This translates into CASSPGETQYF.

This chain's CDR3 is CASSLKPTQASEQYF. CDR3 coding DNA: TGTGCCAGCAGCTTAAAGCCGACCCAGGCCTCCGAGCAGTACTTC. The chain recombines TRBV5-4 with TRBJ2-7; D is unresolved. Germline V gene sequence: CDR1 SGHNT, CDR2 YYREEE (reference sequence). Trimming shortened V by 2 bases and J by 6 bases, and 18 bases separated the two germline ends. The CDR3 has 15 residues.

The count of this clone is one. This rearrangement joins TRBV6-5 to TRBJ1-4, with D tentatively TRBD1 (5 bases). The germline V gene encodes CDR1 MNHEY and CDR2 SVGAGI. V was shortened by 0 bases and J by 5 bases, with 13 bases between the two germline ends. The CDR3 contains 16 residues. CDR3 amino acids: CASSYSVGGINEKLFF. The CDR3 DNA is TGTGCCAGCAGTTACTCTGTTGGGGGTATCAATGAAAAACTGTTTTTT.

CDR3: CASSVSRDRGGPGELFF. The CDR3 nucleotides read TGTGCCAGCAGCGTAAGCCGGGACAGGGGCGGTCCCGGGGAGCTGTTTTTT. V is TRBV9 and J is TRBJ2-2, with 10 bases aligning to TRBD1. Unmatched junction bases numbered 9, after V lost 1 base and J lost 6 bases. The CDR3 has 17 amino acids. CDR1 and CDR2 (germline): SGDLS, YYNGEE.

Regarding this clone: A far larger clone is only one base removed, so a read error is likely. The chain combines TRBV7-7 with TRBJ2-3; TRBD1 agrees at 7 bases. V gave up 5 bases and J gave up 3 bases; unmatched junction bases: 8. The V gene's germline CDR1 is SSHAT and CDR2 FNYEAQ (reference sequence). This CDR3 has 15 amino acids. The CDR3 DNA reads TGTGCCAGCAGCCCTGATAGCAGGGGGACAGATACGCAGTATTTT. This sequence encodes CASSPDSRGTDTQYF.

J is TRBJ1-1 and V is TRBV27; D call uncertain. V dropped 2 bases and J dropped 5 bases, with 9 bases sitting between them. The CDR3 is 13 residues long. The germline V gene has CDR1 MNHEY and CDR2 SMNVEV (reference sequence). CDR3 in amino acids: CASSLSPSTEAFF. CDR3 nucleotides: TGTGCCAGCAGTTTAAGCCCCTCGACTGAAGCTTTCTTT.

This chain joins TRBV27 and TRBJ2-3, with 15 bases that match TRBD2. V shed 1 base, J shed 3 bases, and the junction held 8 bases outside the gene matches. From germline, CDR1 is MNHEY and CDR2 SMNVEV (reference sequence). The CDR3 spans 19 residues. Here the CDR3 DNA reads TGTGCCAGCAGTTTATTTGGGACTAGCGGGGGGCATGTGACAGATACGCAGTATTTT. Its translation: CASSLFGTSGGHVTDTQYF.

V and J are TRBV4-3 and TRBJ1-2; possibly TRBD1 for D (5 bases). Germline loops: CDR1 LGHNA, CDR2 YSLEER. The CDR3 has 15 residues. V dropped 0 bases and J dropped 0 bases, with 8 bases sitting between them. CDR3 sequence reads: CASSQETATNYGYTF. The CDR3 DNA follows: TGCGCCAGCAGCCAAGAGACAGCTACTAACTATGGCTACACCTTC.

The count of this clone is one. The genes are TRBV21-1 and TRBJ2-5; the table names TRBD1, a call not compared with the DNA. TRBV21-1 is shown as a pseudogene. CDR3 size: 15 residues. As DNA, the CDR3 is TGTGCCAGCAGCGTGACACCTGGGGGCAAAGAGACCCAGTACTTC. Amino acids: CASSVTPGGKETQYF.